This T cell receptor (beta chain) was sequenced during a study of T cell changes during pregnancy in multiple sclerosis (dated by TCRdb to about 2019). In terms of the full investigation: Changes in the T cell repertoire over the course of pregnancy were examined in this study in women with multiple sclerosis.

Turning to this clone: The antigen this receptor binds is unknown. There are no base qualities to consult, and no much larger clone falls within one base.

The library was built by means of the immunoSEQ multiplex PCR assay. Sourced from immuneACCESS, this table was stored by TCRdb with only in-frame sequences that have V and J called. A share of the clones is absent; for the studies checked, an unresolved V gene accounts for under half, and the remainder has no known explanation. For this sample there are over 80,000 clones; about nine tenths appear just once. The top ten constitute 0.76% of the sample. CDR1 and CDR2 (SGHRS, YFSETQ) derive from the germline V gene. V ends up 3 bases short and J 7 bases short, with an unmatched junction base count of 7. The CDR3 numbers 14 residues from cysteine through phenylalanine. Just CDR3 DNA is preserved here, 42 bases in frame from base 1.

The V gene is TRBV5-1 and the J gene is TRBJ2-1, with TRBD1 identical over 7 junction bases. Sequenced material: peripheral blood, taken in the second trimester of pregnancy. The source of this sequence is a female donor in good health, enrolled as a control in a pregnancy study. In nucleotides, the sequence is TGCGCCAGCAGCTGGAACAGGGGAGAGAATGAGCAGTTCTTC. It translates as CASSWNRGENEQFF.